This TCR beta chain was observed in a study of CDR3 diversity in severe acne. TCRdb reprocessed the PCR reads via MiXCR and lists one record per CDR3 protein. The data contain roughly 100,000 distinct CDR3 sequences, 51% of them singletons. CDR1 SGHTA and CDR2 FQGTGA come from the germline V gene. The CDR3 is made up of 12 amino acids. With 6 bases removed from V and 4 bases from J, the gap between germline ends came to 4 bases. The TCR sequence derives from a male donor with acne. Sequencing input: blood. The gene calls are TRBV7-3 and TRBJ2-6; D gene ambiguous. The CDR3, as DNA: TGTGCCAGCAGTACCGGGGCCAACGTCCTGACTTTC. Amino acids: CASSTGANVLTF.